These T cell receptor beta chains were read from a single sample in a study of T-cell reconstitution after alpha-beta-depleted transplantation in children. TCRdb reprocessed the PCR reads via MiXCR and lists one record per CDR3 protein. The repertoire holds 200,000 to 250,000 distinct CDR3 sequences, with about 9.2% as singletons. This specimen consisted of PBMCs from the stem cell graft donor, obtained from the stem cell graft. The receptors stem from a human donor who donated a stem cell graft to a child with acute lymphoblastic leukemia. The CDR3 runs from the conserved cysteine through the conserved F or W. Fields, in order: clone size, D gene, V gene, J gene, CDR3 DNA, CDR3 protein. D genes are given only for firm matches. Part of the rows lack a size; the others show once, few, many or a class for expanded clones.

>NA|TRBD2|TRBV14|TRBJ2-7
TGTGCCAGCAGCTTACCTAGCGGGGGCCCAACCTACGAGCAGTACTTC
CASSLPSGGPTYEQYF
>many|NA|TRBV5-1|TRBJ2-2
TGCGCCAGCAGCTTACAGGTCCCGAACACCGGGGAGCTGTTTTTT
CASSLQVPNTGELFF
>few|NA|TRBV20-1|TRBJ1-2
TGCAGTGCACAGGACAGCTCGACCAGGGGCTATGGCTACACCTTC
CSAQDSSTRGYGYTF
>NA|TRBD1|TRBV5-5|TRBJ1-1
TGTGCCAGCAGCTTGGCCCCGACAGGGGCAGGCACTGAAGCTTTCTTT
CASSLAPTGAGTEAFF
>NA|TRBD2|TRBV20-1|TRBJ2-1
TGCAGTGCTTCGCTCGGGGGGGCACTGAACAATGAGCAGTTCTTC
CSASLGGALNNEQFF
>NA|NA|TRBV6-2/TRBV6-3|TRBJ1-1
TGTGCCAGCAGTTACTCCCATCGCGGGCTTGGGGCAATCAACACTGAAGCTTTCTTT
CASSYSHRGLGAINTEAFF
>NA|NA|TRBV29-1|TRBJ2-3
TGCAGCGTTGAAGCTTGGCTAGCGATCACAGATACGCAGTATTTT
CSVEAWLAITDTQYF
>NA|NA|TRBV12-3/TRBV12-4|TRBJ2-2
TGTGCCAGCACCTACATTGGGCAACAGGGAGGGACCGGGGAGCTGTTTTTT
CASTYIGQQGGTGELFF
>NA|TRBD1|TRBV7-9|TRBJ1-2
TGTGCCAGCGGACAGGGGTTTAACTATGGCTACACCTTC
CASGQGFNYGYTF
>many|NA|TRBV27|TRBJ2-6
TGTGCCAGCAGGAAGGCAGGGGTCCGGTCTGGGGCCAACGTCCTGACTTTC
CASRKAGVRSGANVLTF
>many|NA|TRBV7-9|TRBJ1-1
TGTGCCAGCAGCCCAAGAATCGGGGTGGGTACTGAAGCTTTCTTT
CASSPRIGVGTEAFF
>many|NA|TRBV9|TRBJ2-5
TGTGCCAGCAGCGGCGGACAGCAAGAGACCCAGTACTTC
CASSGGQQETQYF
>NA|NA|TRBV21-1|TRBJ2-3
TGTGCCAGCTTCGGGGACAGATACACAGATACGCAGTATTTT
CASFGDRYTDTQYF
>NA|NA|TRBV12-3/TRBV12-4|TRBJ1-2
TGTGCCAGCAGTTTATGGGGGAACCGAGCTAACTATGGCTACACCTTC
CASSLWGNRANYGYTF
>few|NA|TRBV5-1|TRBJ1-3
TGCGCCAGCAGCTTCAGGGGCGACCCCCCTGGAAACACCATATATTTT
CASSFRGDPPGNTIYF
>few|TRBD1|TRBV12-3/TRBV12-4|TRBJ1-1
TGTGCCAGCAGGCCCCAAGGGACAGGCAACACTGAAGCTTTCTTT
CASRPQGTGNTEAFF
>NA|TRBD1|TRBV7-2|TRBJ2-7
TGTGCCAGCAGCACCCGACAGGGGCCCCACGAGCAGTACTTC
CASSTRQGPHEQYF
>many|NA|TRBV12-3/TRBV12-4|TRBJ1-2
TGTGCCAGCAGTTTACCACCAGCTGGAGGCTACACCTTC
CASSLPPAGGYTF
>many|NA|TRBV5-1|TRBJ1-3
TGCGCCAGCAGCCGGACCACCTCTGGAAACACCATATATTTT
CASSRTTSGNTIYF
>NA|NA|TRBV5-1|TRBJ1-2
TGCGCCAGCAACTCTGAGGGTCAATCGGGGGGGGAAGACACCTTC
CASNSEGQSGGEDTF
>few|NA|TRBV27|TRBJ1-5
TGTGCCAGCAGTTTAAAAGGCAGAGGGCTATGGCAGCCCCAGCATTTT
CASSLKGRGLWQPQHF
>few|NA|TRBV7-2|TRBJ2-7
TGTGCCAGCAGCTTACGATGGGGTGGGGGGACCCCCTACGAGCAGTACTTC
CASSLRWGGGTPYEQYF
>few|NA|TRBV27|TRBJ2-7
TGTGCCAGCAGTAAGGGGATCGAGCAGTACTTC
CASSKGIEQYF
>NA|NA|TRBV12-3/TRBV12-4|TRBJ1-1
TGTGCCAGCAGAAAGGATTACAGGTGGGGAGCTTTCTTT
CASRKDYRWGAFF
>NA|TRBD2|TRBV15|TRBJ2-3
TGTGCCACCAGCCCCGGGACTACCAAAACAGATACGCAGTATTTT
CATSPGTTKTDTQYF
>many|NA|TRBV12-3/TRBV12-4|TRBJ2-7
TGTGCCAGCTCCCCAGCAGGGGCCTACGAGCAGTACTTC
CASSPAGAYEQYF
>NA|NA|TRBV28|TRBJ2-7
TGTGCCAGCACATCAGGGCAGGGCCTATCCTACGAGCAGTACTTC
CASTSGQGLSYEQYF
>many|NA|TRBV20-1|TRBJ2-2
TGCAGTGCTAGGGAGCGGACGAACACCGGGGAGCTGTTTTTT
CSARERTNTGELFF
>many|NA|TRBV6-2/TRBV6-3|TRBJ1-1
TGTGCCAGCAGTTACTCACATGACAGTCTGCCTGAAGCTTTCTTT
CASSYSHDSLPEAFF
>many|NA|TRBV3-1|TRBJ2-2
TGTGCCAGCAGCCAAGCAGCGAACCAACTCCCTTCACATTACACCGGGGAGCTGTTTTTT
CASSQAANQLPSHYTGELFF
>few|TRBD1|TRBV20-1|TRBJ1-4
TGCAGTGCCCCTCTAGGGGGGACAGCTAATGAAAAACTGTTTTTT
CSAPLGGTANEKLFF
>NA|NA|TRBV6-1|TRBJ2-7
TGTGCCAGCAGGCGAGAGCAGGAGCACGAGCAGTACTTC
CASRREQEHEQYF
>few|NA|TRBV11-1|TRBJ1-1
TGTGCCAGCAGCTTACGGGGGTTGGAAACTGAAGCTTTCTTT
CASSLRGLETEAFF
>NA|NA|TRBV7-9|TRBJ2-1
TGTGCCAGCAGCTTACCTCGCCAGTACCCAGGTGGTGAGCAGTTCTTC
CASSLPRQYPGGEQFF
>few|TRBD1|TRBV19|TRBJ2-1
TGTGCCAGTACCCAAGGACAGGGGGCCCCTCGGAATGAGCAGTTCTTC
CASTQGQGAPRNEQFF
>NA|NA|TRBV19|TRBJ1-5
TGTGCCAGTGGAACACCGCGTTCGCCCCAGCATTTT
CASGTPRSPQHF
>NA|NA|TRBV7-9|TRBJ1-4
TGTGCCAGCAGCTTATTTACTGGGAACCTTGAAAAACTGTTTTTT
CASSLFTGNLEKLFF
>few|NA|TRBV7-7|TRBJ2-2
TGTGCCAGCAGCTCAATCCTTAGCACCGGGGAGCTGTTTTTT
CASSSILSTGELFF